This T cell receptor (beta chain) derives from a study of synovial regulatory T cells in juvenile arthritis. Libraries were prepared by immunoSEQ multiplex PCR; TCRdb keeps only in-frame clonotypes and omits some of them. In total, the table holds about 10,000 clones. Donors were 10 to 12 juvenile idiopathic arthritis patients with active disease. Germline assignment: CDR1 SGHVS and CDR2 FQNEAQ. The CDR3 runs to 14 residues. No DNA accompanies this entry. Source material: Treg cells from blood. Subset in this sample: remaining (HLA-DR-negative) circulating blood Treg cells. V and J are TRBV7-8 and TRBJ2-7. This sequence originates from a donor aged 2 to 35 with juvenile idiopathic arthritis. CDR3: CASTETRDAPEQYF.